The next 7 T cell receptor beta chains were all read from a single sample in a study of blood T cell repertoires in COVID-19. Assay used: immunoSEQ multiplex PCR; TCRdb lists only in-frame clones, some missing. Of about 100,000 clones listed, around 80% are singletons. Input material: peripheral blood. Receptor source: a man in his 70s with acute or convalescent COVID-19.

CDR3 DNA sequence: TGTGCCAGTAGTACACGGGACATATCTAATGAGCAGTTCTTC. This gives the protein CASSTRDISNEQFF. This chain uses TRBV19 with TRBJ2-1; a possible D gene is TRBD1 (6 bases). The germline gives CDR1 LNHDA, CDR2 SQIVND (reference sequence). The CDR3 runs to 14 residues. Trimming took off 4 bases at V and 7 bases at J, with 14 bases between the two ends.

This chain joins TRBV10-3 and TRBJ2-3; 10 bases agree with TRBD2. This CDR3 has 15 residues. Germline loops: CDR1 ENHRY, CDR2 SYGVKD. With 6 bases clipped from V and 5 bases from J, the junction kept 8 bases outside the gene matches. The CDR3 sequence: CAIRSGGAVKDTQYF. CDR3 coding DNA: TGTGCCATCAGGAGCGGGGGGGCCGTGAAAGATACGCAGTATTTT.

V is TRBV2 and J is TRBJ1-2; 7 bases are a match to TRBD1. CDR1 SNHLY and CDR2 FYNNEI come from the germline V gene. V trimming: 3 bases; J trimming: 0 bases; junction bases outside the gene matches: 7. There are 16 residues in the CDR3. The CDR3 is CASSDPTGPTNYGYTF. Written as DNA, the CDR3 is TGTGCCAGCAGTGACCCGACAGGGCCGACTAACTATGGCTACACCTTC.

The chain couples TRBV6-5 to TRBJ1-5; TRBD1 is a possible D gene (6 bases). The CDR3 is made up of 13 amino acids. Between the trimmed V and J ends, which lost 8 bases and 7 bases, there was a span of 15 bases. Germline CDR1 is MNHEY and CDR2 is SVGAGI. As DNA, the CDR3 is TGTGCCAGCCGAGAGGGGGTAAGCCAGCCCCAGCATTTT. This encodes CASREGVSQPQHF.

The V gene is TRBV9, the J gene TRBJ1-1, with 9 nucleotides matching TRBD1. CDR3 size: 15 residues. The trim removed 4 bases at V and 0 bases at J, leaving 4 bases unmatched. CDR1 is SGDLS and CDR2 is YYNGEE in the germline V gene. The CDR3 is CASSPRQGVNTEAFF. CDR3 sequence (DNA): TGTGCCAGCAGCCCCAGACAGGGGGTGAACACTGAAGCTTTCTTT.

The V and J genes are TRBV12-3 or TRBV12-4 and TRBJ1-2; TRBD1 matches at 11 bases. The CDR3 is 13 amino acids. V lost 0 bases and J lost 10; bases outside the gene matches: 1. CDR3: CASSLAGQGVYTF. The DNA for the CDR3 is TGTGCCAGCAGTTTAGCGGGACAGGGGGTCTACACCTTC.

The V and J genes are TRBV6-1 and TRBJ2-3, with 11 bases that match TRBD1. Germline V CDR1 and CDR2: MNHNS, SASEGT. Unmatched junction bases numbered 5, after V lost 4 bases and J lost 2 bases. The CDR3 contains 16 residues. CDR3 nucleotides: TGTGCCAGCAGTGCCGGGACAGGGGGTCTCACAGATACGCAGTATTTT. Residues: CASSAGTGGLTDTQYF.